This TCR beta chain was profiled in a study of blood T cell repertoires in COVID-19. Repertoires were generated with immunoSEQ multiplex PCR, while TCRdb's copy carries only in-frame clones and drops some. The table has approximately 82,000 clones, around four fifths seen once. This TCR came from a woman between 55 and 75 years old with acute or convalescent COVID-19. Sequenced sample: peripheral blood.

The CDR3 region has the DNA TGTGCCTGGAGTTTAGAGGAGGGCTACACCTTC. As protein: CAWSLEEGYTF. This rearrangement joins TRBV30 to TRBJ1-2, with D hard to call. The CDR3 spans 11 residues. The V end was cut by 2 bases, the J end by 8 bases, with 9 bases between. Germline CDR1 GTSNPN, CDR2 SVGIG (reference sequence).